The present entry profiles one T cell receptor beta chain with its context. Its antigen is not identified. A single base separates this from a much larger clone, so it may be a read error. This CDR3 is missing its conserved last phenylalanine or tryptophan, likely due to a read error. TCRdb fed the multiplex PCR reads into MiXCR, producing one record per CDR3 protein. The sample consists of 270,000 or so distinct CDR3 sequences, 30% to 35% of them appearing once. These data belong to a study of breast tumors, draining lymph nodes, adjacent tissues. Study conclusions and caveats: Tumor T cell lymph node origin was a supported hypothesis, not proven.

The lymph nodes were axillary draining lymph nodes from breast cancer patients. Germline loops: CDR1 LNHDA, CDR2 SQIVND (reference sequence). V was pared by 6 bases and J by 4 bases, with 7 bases of the junction left unmatched. The CDR3 spans 15 residues. The rearrangement links TRBV19 to TRBJ1-5; TRBD1 agrees at 9 bases. The clonotype originates from a female donor with breast cancer. Some clones in this sample may be carry-over from other donors' samples. Specimen: axillary lymph node tissue. DNA of the CDR3: TGTGCCAGTAGAACCGGGACAGGGTTTAATCAGCCCCAGCATTCT. Protein product: CASRTGTGFNQPQHS.